The clone carrying this TCR beta chain was observed at least ten times. Its antigen is unidentified. The source of the sample is a study of T-cell reconstitution after alpha-beta-depleted transplantation in children. During its preparation, the TCRbeta library received unique molecular identifiers. TCRdb passed the PCR reads through MiXCR, listing each CDR3 protein once. The data hold about 100,000 distinct CDR3 sequences, with less than 6% observed a single time. With 0 bases clipped from V and 8 bases from J, the junction kept 5 bases outside the gene matches. Germline V gene data show CDR1 as SGHRS and CDR2 as YFSETQ. The CDR3 is 16 amino acids. Whole-study results and caveats: Newly generated T cells supplied most T-cell counts and diversity one year post-transplant. High day-60 TCRbeta diversity in some patients came from surviving recipient T cells and thymic progenitors. There were reportedly several hundred expanded graft clones from which alpha-beta T cells came about two months after transplant.

The sample in question was PBMCs, mostly from graft donor cells, obtained 60 days after TCRalphabeta/CD19-depleted stem cell transplant. This TCR was sampled from a female patient aged 2 to 10 who had a stem cell transplant for Fanconi anemia, so the T cells may come from the graft donor. The chain carries TRBV5-1 and TRBJ2-1, with 13 bases that match TRBD2. This chain's CDR3 is CASSLEPTSGRYEQFF. As DNA, the CDR3 is TGCGCCAGCAGCTTGGAACCGACTAGCGGGAGGTATGAGCAGTTCTTC.